Each of the 6 T cell receptor beta chains below was sequenced from the same sample in a study of T cell responses to AZD1222 COVID-19 vaccine (dated by TCRdb to the early 2020s). Receptor amplification or capture employed the immunoSEQ multiplex PCR assay. TCRdb limited this immuneACCESS table to in-frame rearrangements with V and J called. A share of clones is missing; checked studies link under half to unresolved V genes, and the rest is unexplained. The sample contains approximately 180,000 clones, about 87% of them found a single time. The leading ten clones occupy roughly 6% of the sample. Taken with the paper, the label for time point translates to: baseline before first vaccination. This specimen consisted of peripheral blood, obtained on day 0 of AZD1222 vaccination. All receptors come from an adult in good health.

The chain has TRBV24-1 and TRBJ2-7, with D possibly being TRBD1 (6 bases). The CDR3 has 17 amino acids. V was shortened by 4 bases and J by 0 bases, with 18 bases between the two germline ends. The germline V gene has CDR1 KGHDR and CDR2 SFDVKD. The CDR3 protein is CATSDPPGASGSYEQYF. CDR3 nucleotide sequence: TGTGCCACCAGTGACCCCCCAGGGGCCTCGGGCTCCTACGAGCAGTACTTC.

As DNA, the CDR3 is TGTGCCAGCAGCCAGTCGCAGGTTAGGGAGACCCAGTACTTC. Amino acid sequence: CASSQSQVRETQYF. The genes are TRBV4-2 and TRBJ2-5; unclear D gene. The germline V gene encodes CDR1 LGHNA and CDR2 YNFKEQ. This CDR3 has 14 amino acids. The V and J ends lost 3 bases and 5 bases respectively, with 13 bases between them.

Written as DNA, the CDR3 is TGCAGTGCTAGGGTAGGGTATGGCTACACCTTC. It is translated as CSARVGYGYTF. This sequence joins TRBV20-1 and TRBJ1-2; D ambiguous. Germline V gives CDR1 DFQATT, CDR2 SNEGSKA (reference sequence). This CDR3 has 11 residues. V shed 3 bases and J shed 5 bases, with 7 bases lying between them.

The V call is TRBV4-1, the J call TRBJ2-5; 15 nucleotides align to TRBD2. The ends lost 1 base at V and 6 bases at J; junction bases unmatched: 9. Germline V gives CDR1 MGHRA, CDR2 YSYEKL. The CDR3 extends over 18 amino acids. DNA of the CDR3: TGCGCCAGCAGCCAAGGGACTAGCGGGGGGGCGGGAACCAAGACCCAGTACTTC. Encoded protein: CASSQGTSGGAGTKTQYF.

The rearrangement links TRBV11-2 to TRBJ2-3, with D tentatively TRBD2 (5 bases). Trimming took off 4 bases at V and 9 bases at J, with 17 bases between the two ends. Germline CDR1 and CDR2: SGHAT and FQNNGV. The CDR3 spans 14 residues. CDR3 DNA sequence: TGTGCCAGCAGCTCTCAGGAGGTCCTAGGGACGCAGTATTTT. The encoded protein is CASSSQEVLGTQYF. The variable domain in full, with the rest retrieved from reference TRBV11-2 and TRBJ2-3, is EAGVAQSPRYKIIEKRQSVAFWCNPISGHATLYWYQQILGQGPKLLIQFQNNGVVDDSQLPKDRFSAERLKGVDSTLKIQPAKLEDSAVYLCASSSQEVLGTQYFGPGTRLTVL.

The chain recombines TRBV28 with TRBJ2-5, with D perhaps TRBD1 (5 bases). This CDR3 is 15 amino acids long. Trimming pared 4 bases from V and 3 bases from J, leaving 15 bases between. Looked up from germline, CDR1 is MDHEN and CDR2 is SYDVKM. CDR3 DNA sequence: TGTGCCAGCAGTTCCCCCCAGGGCGTGGAAGAGACCCAGTACTTC. Translation gives CASSSPQGVEETQYF.